The 27 T cell receptor beta chains below all came from one sample that was sequenced in a study of OX40 agonist ivuxolimab in advanced cancers. Assay used: immunoSEQ multiplex PCR; TCRdb lists only in-frame clones, some missing. The table has tens of thousands of clones, 87% seen once; the top ten hold less than 1.5%. The sample here was CD4+ or CD8+ T cells sorted from blood, taken in a trial of the OX40 agonist ivuxolimab. The receptors here all came from an adult with an advanced solid tumor such as melanoma, head and neck, liver or kidney cancer.

The chain recombines TRBV10-2 with TRBJ1-4; D is undetermined. V was trimmed by 2 bases and J by 7 bases, leaving 17 bases between them. The germline CDR1 and CDR2 sequences are WSHSY and SAAADI. The CDR3 length is 16 residues. The CDR3 coding sequence is TGCGCCAGCAGTGAGGGCGGCCAGGTCGCCGGTGAAAAACTGTTTTTT. Translating it yields CASSEGGQVAGEKLFF.

The CDR3 DNA is TGTGCCAGCAGTTTTGGGACAGGGGGGTCGAACACTGAAGCTTTCTTT. Translating it yields CASSFGTGGSNTEAFF. The chain has TRBV27 and TRBJ1-1; 11 bases map to TRBD1. V lost 3 bases, J lost 1 base, and 4 bases stayed unmatched. This CDR3 is 16 amino acids long. The germline V gene has CDR1 MNHEY and CDR2 SMNVEV (reference sequence).

The chain links TRBV18 to TRBJ1-2; tentative D call: TRBD1 (5 bases). The CDR3 length is 14 residues. Per germline, CDR1 KGHSH and CDR2 LQKENI. With 1 base removed from V and 3 bases from J, the gap between germline ends came to 9 bases. The chain's CDR3 is CASSPRDSYYGYTF. The CDR3 DNA reads as TGTGCCAGCTCACCACGTGACAGCTACTATGGCTACACCTTC.

J is TRBJ1-2 and V is TRBV29-1; TRBD1 matches at 7 bases. J gave up 7 bases and V 4 bases, and 12 bases lay outside the gene matches. CDR3 size: 14 residues. CDR1 is SQVTM and CDR2 is ANQGSEA in the germline V gene. As DNA, the CDR3 is TGCAGCGTTGTAAGCCGGCGACAGGGAAGTGGCTACACCTTC. Translating gives CSVVSRRQGSGYTF.

The V and J genes are TRBV5-1 and TRBJ2-5, with D perhaps being TRBD1 or TRBD2 (6 bases each). Trimming shortened V by 5 bases and J by 4 bases, and 15 bases separated the two germline ends. The germline CDR1 and CDR2 sequences are SGHRS and YFSETQ. This CDR3 contains 14 residues. In nucleotides, the CDR3 is TGCGCCAGCAGTGGGACATCCGGGGGAGAGACCCAGTACTTC. Residues: CASSGTSGGETQYF.

V gene TRBV6-1 combines with J gene TRBJ1-1; D ambiguous. Germline-derived CDR1 and CDR2 are MNHNS and SASEGT. This CDR3 spans 14 amino acids. Trimming removed 3 bases at V and 1 base at J, with 9 bases between. In nucleotides, the CDR3 is TGTGCCAGCAGTGAGTTAGTCTGGAACACTGAAGCTTTCTTT. Encoded protein: CASSELVWNTEAFF.

This chain connects TRBV5-4 to TRBJ2-3, with D perhaps TRBD2 (7 bases). CDR3 length: 16 residues. V lost 4 bases to trimming and J lost 5 bases, with 20 bases between them. Germline V gene data show CDR1 as SGHNT and CDR2 as YYREEE (reference sequence). The CDR3 loop reads CASSRGGGGLRDTQYF. The CDR3 DNA follows: TGTGCCAGCAGCCGGGGAGGGGGGGGCCTGCGAGATACGCAGTATTTT.

The chain recombines TRBV4-1 with TRBJ1-5, with D perhaps matching TRBD1 (5 bases). The CDR3 contains 15 residues. Germline CDR1 reads MGHRA; CDR2 reads YSYEKL. V lost 5 bases, J lost 6 bases, and 17 bases lay in between. CDR3 loop: CASSSRGGGGQPQHF. The CDR3 DNA reads as TGCGCCAGCAGCTCTAGGGGCGGAGGCGGTCAGCCCCAGCATTTT.

This chain uses TRBV30 with TRBJ2-2; D is ambiguous. V was clipped by 4 bases and J by 7 bases, with 13 bases between them. Germline lookup yields CDR1 GTSNPN and CDR2 SVGIG (reference sequence). This CDR3 has 13 amino acids. CDR3 amino acids: CAWKRSLDGELFF. The CDR3 coding sequence is TGTGCCTGGAAAAGGAGTTTGGACGGGGAGCTGTTTTTT.

The chain links TRBV7-9 to TRBJ2-2, with TRBD1 matching over 7 bases. Trimming at V came to 5 bases and at J to 0 bases, leaving 3 bases not matched to a gene. Germline V gene lookup returns CDR1 SEHNR and CDR2 FQNEAQ (reference sequence). The CDR3 contains 15 residues. The CDR3: CASSPGQTNTGELFF. CDR3 DNA sequence: TGTGCCAGCAGCCCGGGACAGACGAACACCGGGGAGCTGTTTTTT.

This clone is medium-sized within its sample. The same CDR3 arises from other DNA sequences in this sample as well. The chain links TRBV6-1 to TRBJ1-5; D not resolved. The length of the CDR3 is 12 residues. Trimming pared 6 bases from V and 0 bases from J, leaving 3 bases between. Germline lookup yields CDR1 MNHNS and CDR2 SASEGT. The CDR3 loop reads CASSDSNQPQHF. CDR3 DNA: TGTGCCAGCAGCGATAGCAATCAGCCCCAGCATTTT.

The chain couples TRBV2 to TRBJ2-2; 14 positions match TRBD2. This CDR3 contains 16 residues. Germline CDR1 is SNHLY and CDR2 is FYNNEI. V shed 8 bases and J 3 bases; nucleotides not matched to a gene: 5. The CDR3 DNA sequence: TGTGCCAGCGTTGGGACTAGCGGGGGATACACCGGGGAGCTGTTTTTT. The encoded protein is CASVGTSGGYTGELFF.

The chain combines TRBV14 with TRBJ1-6, with D perhaps TRBD1 (6 bases). CDR3 length: 14 amino acids. In germline, CDR1 is SGHDN, CDR2 FVKESK. Trimming removed 3 bases from V and 8 bases from J, with 11 bases in between. The CDR3 DNA sequence: TGTGCCAGCAGCCACGACCACAGGGATTCACCCCTCCACTTT. It codes for CASSHDHRDSPLHF. Using reference TRBV14 and TRBJ1-6 for the parts outside the CDR3, the full variable domain is EAGVTQFPSHSVIEKGQTVTLRCDPISGHDNLYWYRRVMGKEIKFLLHFVKESKQDESGMPNNRFLAERTGGTYSTLKVQPAELEDSGVYFCASSHDHRDSPLHFGNGTRLTVT.

The chain joins TRBV7-3 to TRBJ2-7; D not certain. The CDR3 runs to 14 residues. The V gene lost 5 bases and the J gene lost 2 bases, with 13 bases spanning the gap. CDR1 and CDR2 (germline): SGHTA, FQGTGA. The CDR3 sequence: CASSRYMAPYEQYF. The CDR3 DNA follows: TGTGCCAGCAGCCGCTACATGGCTCCCTACGAGCAGTACTTC.

The V call is TRBV6-1, the J call TRBJ1-3; D is perhaps TRBD1 (6 bases). The CDR3 spans 14 residues. Germline assignment: CDR1 MNHNS and CDR2 SASEGT. Trimming took 11 bases from V and 0 from J, leaving 14 bases between them. In nucleotides, the CDR3 is TGTGCCGCCAACAGGGACCGCTCTGGAAACACCATATATTTT. Protein sequence: CAANRDRSGNTIYF.

The genes are TRBV9 and TRBJ2-1; a possible D gene is TRBD1 (5 bases). The CDR3 has 12 amino acids. Per the germline V gene, CDR1 is SGDLS and CDR2 is YYNGEE. V shed 4 bases and J shed 10 bases, with 12 bases lying between them. The CDR3 DNA follows: TGTGCCAGCAGCCCGATGGGGCAAGAGCAGTTCTTC. This translates into CASSPMGQEQFF. The whole variable domain, filled in from reference TRBV9 and TRBJ2-1, reads DSGVTQTPKHLITATGQRVTLRCSPRSGDLSVYWYQQSLDQGLQFLIQYYNGEERAKGNILERFSAQQFPDLHSELNLSSLELGDSALYFCASSPMGQEQFFGPGTRLTVL.

This clone was seen once. The chain couples TRBV4-2 to TRBJ1-6; D is ambiguous. Germline V lookup: CDR1 LGHNA, CDR2 YNFKEQ. Trimming left V 0 bases short and J 8 bases short, with 8 bases between. This CDR3 comprises 14 residues. In nucleotides, the CDR3 is TGTGCCAGCAGCCAAGATTTCCGAGATTCACCCCTCCACTTT. Protein sequence: CASSQDFRDSPLHF.

The CDR3 loop reads CASRLQGNTEAFF. The CDR3 DNA is TGTGCCAGCAGATTACAGGGGAACACTGAAGCTTTCTTT. The rearrangement links TRBV7-3 to TRBJ1-1, with D possibly matching TRBD1 (6 bases). CDR3 length: 13 residues. CDR1 is SGHTA and CDR2 is FQGTGA in the germline V gene. Trimming stripped 6 bases from V and 1 base from J, with 9 bases between.

The chain recombines TRBV4-2 with TRBJ2-2; tentatively, D is TRBD1 (5 bases). The CDR3 length is 15 residues. The V and J ends lost 4 bases and 4 bases respectively, with 13 bases between them. The germline V gene encodes CDR1 LGHNA and CDR2 YNFKEQ. CDR3 bases: TGTGCCAGCAGCCCCCCACCGGACACCACCGGGGAGCTGTTTTTT. Its protein is CASSPPPDTTGELFF.

The chain is built from TRBV7-6 and TRBJ2-1; D ambiguous. The CDR3 is 12 residues long. The ends were cut back, 2 bases at V and 9 bases at J, with 8 bases in the middle. Germline-derived CDR1 and CDR2 are SGHVS and FNYEAQ. The CDR3 sequence: CASSLIRREQFF. CDR3 nucleotides: TGTGCCAGCAGCTTAATAAGGCGTGAGCAGTTCTTC. Combining the CDR3 with reference TRBV7-6 and TRBJ2-1 gives the whole variable domain GAGVSQSPRYKVTKRGQDVALRCDPISGHVSLYWYRQALGQGPEFLTYFNYEAQQDKSGLPNDRFSAERPEGSISTLTIQRTEQRDSAMYRCASSLIRREQFFGPGTRLTVL.

This clone was observed a few times. The genes are TRBV9 and TRBJ2-6; 13 bases are shared with TRBD2. Germline V lookup: CDR1 SGDLS, CDR2 YYNGEE. Trimming took 4 bases from V and 1 from J; bases not matched to a gene: 11. The CDR3 is made up of 20 amino acids. The CDR3: CASSMPGLAGFRSGANVLTF. In nucleotides, the CDR3 is TGTGCCAGCAGCATGCCGGGACTAGCGGGATTTCGATCTGGGGCCAACGTCCTGACTTTC.

A single count supports this clone. This chain connects TRBV7-3 to TRBJ1-2; 9 bases are a match to TRBD1. Germline trimming cut 5 bases from V and 5 bases from J; bases unmatched to any gene: 6. The CDR3 contains 14 residues. Per germline, CDR1 SGHTA and CDR2 FQGTGA. The CDR3 nucleotides are TGTGCCAGCAGCCAGGGACAGGGTCGGTATGGCTACACCTTC. Residues: CASSQGQGRYGYTF.

The genes are TRBV19 and TRBJ2-7; 11 bases line up with TRBD1. Trimming cost V 7 bases and J 6 bases; bases outside gene matches: 8. The CDR3 is 14 residues long. The germline V gene encodes CDR1 LNHDA and CDR2 SQIVND (reference sequence). The CDR3 DNA reads TGTGCCAGTACCCCTCGTGGGACAGGGGGCGAGCAGTACTTC. Residues: CASTPRGTGGEQYF.

The chain has TRBV11-2 and TRBJ2-1, with D unresolved. V lost 3 bases and J 5 bases, leaving 8 bases between the germline ends. Germline assignment: CDR1 SGHAT and CDR2 FQNNGV. CDR3 length: 13 amino acids. As DNA, the CDR3 is TGTGCCAGCAGCTTGGGTCCGCACAATGAGCAGTTCTTC. Encoded protein: CASSLGPHNEQFF. Together with reference TRBV11-2 and TRBJ2-1, the CDR3 gives the full variable domain: EAGVAQSPRYKIIEKRQSVAFWCNPISGHATLYWYQQILGQGPKLLIQFQNNGVVDDSQLPKDRFSAERLKGVDSTLKIQPAKLEDSAVYLCASSLGPHNEQFFGPGTRLTVL.

The chain couples TRBV25-1 to TRBJ2-3, with D uncertain. The CDR3 totals 15 residues. Trimming removed 8 bases from V and 5 bases from J, with 20 bases in between. Germline-derived CDR1 and CDR2 are MGHDK and SYGVNS. CDR3 in DNA: TGTGCCAGCTATTCCTCCATTTCCCCATTAGATACGCAGTATTTT. Amino acids: CASYSSISPLDTQYF.

The J gene is TRBJ1-3, the V gene TRBV11-2; 8 positions match TRBD1. The CDR3 loop spans 18 amino acids. The germline CDR1 and CDR2 sequences are SGHAT and FQNNGV. Germline trimming cut 4 bases from V and 4 bases from J; bases unmatched to any gene: 15. The CDR3 here is CASSSTYGQGARGNTIYF. The DNA for the CDR3 is TGTGCCAGCAGCTCCACTTACGGACAGGGCGCGAGAGGAAACACCATATATTTT.

The CDR3 DNA is TGTGCCAGCAGCTTGGGGGGCCTGTTTGAAGCTTTCTTT. Translated: CASSLGGLFEAFF. This rearrangement joins TRBV5-4 to TRBJ1-1; tentative D call: TRBD1 (5 bases). The length of the CDR3 is 13 residues. V lost 0 bases, J lost 7 bases, and 10 bases lay in between. Germline loops: CDR1 SGHNT, CDR2 YYREEE (reference sequence).